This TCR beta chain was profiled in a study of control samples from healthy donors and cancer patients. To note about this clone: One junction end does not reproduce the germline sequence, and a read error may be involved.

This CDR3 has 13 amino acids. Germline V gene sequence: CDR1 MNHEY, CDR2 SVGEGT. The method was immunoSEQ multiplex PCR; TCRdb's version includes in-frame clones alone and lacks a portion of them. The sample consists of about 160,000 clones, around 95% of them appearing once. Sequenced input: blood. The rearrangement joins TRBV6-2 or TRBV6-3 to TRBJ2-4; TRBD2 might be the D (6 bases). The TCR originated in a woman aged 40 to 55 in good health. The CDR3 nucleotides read TGTGCCAGCAGTTACTCATTTGGGACTCTCCACCACTTC. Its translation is CASSYSFGTLHHF.